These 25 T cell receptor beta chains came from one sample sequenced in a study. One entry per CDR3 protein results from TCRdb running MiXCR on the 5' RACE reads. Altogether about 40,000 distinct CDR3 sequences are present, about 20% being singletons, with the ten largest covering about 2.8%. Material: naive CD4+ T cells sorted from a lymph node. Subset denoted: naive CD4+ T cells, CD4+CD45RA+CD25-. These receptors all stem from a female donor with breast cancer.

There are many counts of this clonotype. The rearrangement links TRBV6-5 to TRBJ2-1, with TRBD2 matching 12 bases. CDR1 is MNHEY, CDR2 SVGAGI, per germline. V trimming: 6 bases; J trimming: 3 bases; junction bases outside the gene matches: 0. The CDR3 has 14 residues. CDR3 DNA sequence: TGTGCCAGCAGACTAGCGGGAGGCTACAATGAGCAGTTCTTC. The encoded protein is CASRLAGGYNEQFF.

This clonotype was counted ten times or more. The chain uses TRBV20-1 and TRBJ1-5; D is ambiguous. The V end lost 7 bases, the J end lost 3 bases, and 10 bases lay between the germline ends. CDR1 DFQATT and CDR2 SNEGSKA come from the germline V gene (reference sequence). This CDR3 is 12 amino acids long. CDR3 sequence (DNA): TGCAGTGTCGGTCGTTACAATCAGCCCCAGCATTTT. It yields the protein CSVGRYNQPQHF.

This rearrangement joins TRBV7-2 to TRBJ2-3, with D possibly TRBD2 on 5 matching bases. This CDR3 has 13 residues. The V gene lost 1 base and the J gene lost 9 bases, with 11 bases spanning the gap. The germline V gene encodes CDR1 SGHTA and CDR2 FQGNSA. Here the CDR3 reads CASSLVASKTQYF. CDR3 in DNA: TGTGCCAGCAGCTTAGTAGCGTCGAAGACGCAGTATTTT.

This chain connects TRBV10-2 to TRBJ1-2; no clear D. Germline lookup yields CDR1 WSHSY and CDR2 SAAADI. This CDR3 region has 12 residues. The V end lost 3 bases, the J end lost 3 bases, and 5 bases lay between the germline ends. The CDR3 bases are TGCGCCAGCAGTGAACAGTACTATGGCTACACCTTC. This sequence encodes CASSEQYYGYTF.

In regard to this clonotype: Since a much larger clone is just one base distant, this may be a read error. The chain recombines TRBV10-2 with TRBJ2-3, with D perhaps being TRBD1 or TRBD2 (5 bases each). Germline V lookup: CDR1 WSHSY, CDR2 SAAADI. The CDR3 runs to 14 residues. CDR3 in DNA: TGCGCCAGCAGTGAAAGAGGGGCCGTAGATACGCGGTATTTT. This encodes CASSERGAVDTRYF.

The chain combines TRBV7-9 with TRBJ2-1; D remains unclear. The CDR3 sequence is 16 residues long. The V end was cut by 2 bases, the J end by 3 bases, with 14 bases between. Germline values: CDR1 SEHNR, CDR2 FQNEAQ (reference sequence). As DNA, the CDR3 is TGTGCCAGCAGCTTAATCTGGATTGAGGACTACAATGAGCAGTTCTTC. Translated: CASSLIWIEDYNEQFF.

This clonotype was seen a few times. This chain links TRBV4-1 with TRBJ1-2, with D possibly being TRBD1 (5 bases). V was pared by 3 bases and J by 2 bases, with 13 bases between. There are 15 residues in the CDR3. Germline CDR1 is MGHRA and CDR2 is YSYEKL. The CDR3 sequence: CASSQGQTDNYGYTF. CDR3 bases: TGCGCCAGCAGCCAGGGTCAGACAGACAACTATGGCTACACCTTC.

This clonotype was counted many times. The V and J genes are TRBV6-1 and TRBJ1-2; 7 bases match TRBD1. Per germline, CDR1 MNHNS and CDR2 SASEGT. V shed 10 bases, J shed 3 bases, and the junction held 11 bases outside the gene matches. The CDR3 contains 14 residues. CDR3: CATTKPGQHYGYTF. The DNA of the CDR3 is TGTGCCACCACAAAACCGGGACAGCACTATGGCTACACCTTC.

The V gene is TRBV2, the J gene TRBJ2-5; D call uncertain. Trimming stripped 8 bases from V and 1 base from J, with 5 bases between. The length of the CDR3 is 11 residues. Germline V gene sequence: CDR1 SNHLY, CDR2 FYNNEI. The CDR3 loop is CASGVQETQYF. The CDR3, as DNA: TGTGCCAGCGGGGTCCAAGAGACCCAGTACTTC.

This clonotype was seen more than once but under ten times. The CDR3 nucleotides are TGCGCCAGCAGCGAGGGGGCGGGAGAGACCCAGTACTTC. Translating it yields CASSEGAGETQYF. The rearrangement links TRBV5-1 to TRBJ2-5; TRBD1 aligns across 7 bases. The CDR3 spans 13 residues. In germline, CDR1 is SGHRS, CDR2 YFSETQ. The junction had 4 bases not matched to a gene; V was cut back by 4 bases and J by 4 bases.

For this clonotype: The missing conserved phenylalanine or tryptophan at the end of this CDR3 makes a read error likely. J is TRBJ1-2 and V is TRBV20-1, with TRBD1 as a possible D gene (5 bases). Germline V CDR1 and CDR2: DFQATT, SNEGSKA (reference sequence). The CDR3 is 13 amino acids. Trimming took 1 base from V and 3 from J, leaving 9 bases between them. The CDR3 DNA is TGCAGTGCTAGAGTGGTCAGGGACTATGGCTACACCCTC. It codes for CSARVVRDYGYTL.

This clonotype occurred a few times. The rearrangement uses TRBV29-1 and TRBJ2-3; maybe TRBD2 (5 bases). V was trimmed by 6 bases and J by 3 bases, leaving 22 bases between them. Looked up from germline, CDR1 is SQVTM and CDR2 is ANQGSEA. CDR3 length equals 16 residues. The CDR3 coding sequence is TGCAGCGTGACTCCGGGGTTCAAAATAGGAACAGATACGCAGTATTTT. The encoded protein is CSVTPGFKIGTDTQYF.

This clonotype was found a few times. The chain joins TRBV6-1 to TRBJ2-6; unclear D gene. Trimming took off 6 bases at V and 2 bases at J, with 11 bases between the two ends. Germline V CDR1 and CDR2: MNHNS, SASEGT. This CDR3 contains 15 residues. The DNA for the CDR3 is TGTGCCAGCAGAGCCGTCGAGGCTGGGGCCAACGTCCTGACTTTC. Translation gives CASRAVEAGANVLTF.

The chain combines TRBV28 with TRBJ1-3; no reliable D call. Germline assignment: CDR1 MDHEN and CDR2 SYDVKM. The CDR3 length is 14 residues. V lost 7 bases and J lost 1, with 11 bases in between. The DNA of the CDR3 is TGTGCCAGCACCAAATCCTTATCTGGAAACACCATATATTTT. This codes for CASTKSLSGNTIYF.

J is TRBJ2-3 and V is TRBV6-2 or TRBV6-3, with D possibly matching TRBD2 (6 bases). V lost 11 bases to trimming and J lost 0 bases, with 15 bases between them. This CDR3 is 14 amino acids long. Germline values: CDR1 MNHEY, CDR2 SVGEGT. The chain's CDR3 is CAGSSAGSTDTQYF. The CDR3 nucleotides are TGTGCCGGCTCTTCCGCGGGGAGCACAGATACGCAGTATTTT.

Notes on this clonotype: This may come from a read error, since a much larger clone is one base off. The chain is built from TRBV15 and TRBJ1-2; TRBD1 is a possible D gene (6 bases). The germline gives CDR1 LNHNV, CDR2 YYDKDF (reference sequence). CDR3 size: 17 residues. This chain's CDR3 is CAASRDRFPTGPDGYTF. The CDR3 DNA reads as TGTGCCGCCAGCAGAGATAGATTCCCGACAGGACCCGACGGCTACACCTTC.

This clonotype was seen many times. The CDR3, as DNA: TGTGCCAGCAGCCTCTCAACTAGCGGGGGCCAAGAGACCCAGTACTTC. Translated, it gives CASSLSTSGGQETQYF. V gene TRBV7-2 combines with J gene TRBJ2-5; 11 nucleotides align to TRBD2. Per germline, CDR1 SGHTA and CDR2 FQGNSA. The trim removed 5 bases at V and 1 base at J, leaving 6 bases unmatched. The length of the CDR3 is 16 residues.

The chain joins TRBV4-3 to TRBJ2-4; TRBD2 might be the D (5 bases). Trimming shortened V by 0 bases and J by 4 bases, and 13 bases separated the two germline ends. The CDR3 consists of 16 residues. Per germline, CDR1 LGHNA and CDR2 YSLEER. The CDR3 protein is CASSQDLGGGKNIQYF. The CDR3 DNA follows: TGCGCCAGCAGCCAAGATTTAGGAGGCGGTAAAAACATTCAGTACTTC.

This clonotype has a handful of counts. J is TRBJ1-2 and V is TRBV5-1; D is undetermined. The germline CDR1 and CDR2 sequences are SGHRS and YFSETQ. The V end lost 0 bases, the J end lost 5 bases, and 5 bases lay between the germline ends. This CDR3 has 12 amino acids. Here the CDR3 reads CASSLEGYGYTF. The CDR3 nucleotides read TGCGCCAGCAGCTTGGAAGGGTATGGCTACACCTTC.

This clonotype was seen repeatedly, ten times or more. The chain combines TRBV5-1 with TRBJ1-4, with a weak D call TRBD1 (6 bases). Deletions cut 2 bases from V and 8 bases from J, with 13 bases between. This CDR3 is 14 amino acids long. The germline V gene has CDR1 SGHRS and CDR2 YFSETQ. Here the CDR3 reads CASSFGGGEEKLFF. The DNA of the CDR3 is TGCGCCAGCAGCTTCGGAGGGGGAGAGGAAAAACTGTTTTTT.

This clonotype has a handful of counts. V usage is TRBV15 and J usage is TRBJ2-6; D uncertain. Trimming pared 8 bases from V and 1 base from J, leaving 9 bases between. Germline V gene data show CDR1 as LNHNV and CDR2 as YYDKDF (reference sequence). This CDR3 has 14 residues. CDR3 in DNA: TGTGCCACCCGAACGGATTCTGGGGCCAACGTCCTGACTTTC. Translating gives CATRTDSGANVLTF. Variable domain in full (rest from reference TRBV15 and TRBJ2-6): DAMVIQNPRYQVTQFGKPVTLSCSQTLNHNVMYWYQQKSSQAPKLLFHYYDKDFNNEADTPDNFQSRRPNTSFCFLDIRSPGLGDTAMYLCATRTDSGANVLTFGAGSRLTVL.

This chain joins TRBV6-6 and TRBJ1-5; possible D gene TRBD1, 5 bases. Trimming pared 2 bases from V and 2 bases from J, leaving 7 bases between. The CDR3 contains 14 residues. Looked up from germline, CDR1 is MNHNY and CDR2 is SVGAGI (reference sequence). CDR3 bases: TGTGCCAGCAGTTACACCAGGGGCAATCAGCCCCAGCATTTT. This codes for CASSYTRGNQPQHF.

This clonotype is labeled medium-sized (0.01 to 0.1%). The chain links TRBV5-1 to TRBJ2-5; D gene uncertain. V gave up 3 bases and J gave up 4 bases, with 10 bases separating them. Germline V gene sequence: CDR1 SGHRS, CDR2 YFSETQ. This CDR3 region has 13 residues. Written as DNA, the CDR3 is TGCGCCAGCAGCTCCCGGACGGGAGAGACCCAGTACTTC. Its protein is CASSSRTGETQYF.

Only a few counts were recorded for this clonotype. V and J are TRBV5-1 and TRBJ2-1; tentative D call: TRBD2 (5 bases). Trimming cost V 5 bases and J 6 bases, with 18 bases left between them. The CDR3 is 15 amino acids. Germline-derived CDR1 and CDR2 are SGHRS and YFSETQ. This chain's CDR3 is CASRVELVRTNEQFF. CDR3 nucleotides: TGCGCCAGCAGAGTAGAACTAGTTCGGACCAATGAGCAGTTCTTC.

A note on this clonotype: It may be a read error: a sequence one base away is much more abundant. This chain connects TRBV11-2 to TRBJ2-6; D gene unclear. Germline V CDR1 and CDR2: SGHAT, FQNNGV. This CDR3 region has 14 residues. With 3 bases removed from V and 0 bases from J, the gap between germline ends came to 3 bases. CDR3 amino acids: CASSFNSGANVLTF. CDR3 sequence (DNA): TGTGCCAGCAGCTTTAACTCTGGGGCCAACGTCCTGACTTTC.